These 5 T cell receptor beta chains were sequenced from one sample in a study of early T cells in non-severe SARS-CoV-2 infection. TCRdb reprocessed the 5' RACE reads with MiXCR, giving one entry per CDR3 protein. The sample shows approximately 50,000 distinct CDR3 sequences, about 9.3% of them seen only once. Sequencing input: whole blood. These receptors came from an adult who was a healthcare worker with PCR-confirmed SARS-CoV-2 infection or an uninfected control (not recorded which).

This clonotype was detected only a few times. V gene TRBV28 combines with J gene TRBJ2-7, with a possible D match to TRBD2 (5 bases). V lost 7 bases and J 3 bases, leaving 16 bases between the germline ends. Germline lookup yields CDR1 MDHEN and CDR2 SYDVKM. The CDR3 runs to 14 residues. This CDR3 is CASTPGPGIYEQYF. For the CDR3, the DNA is TGTGCCAGCACCCCGGGTCCGGGGATCTACGAGCAGTACTTC.

The gene calls are TRBV2 and TRBJ2-5, with no clear D. The CDR3 extends over 12 amino acids. The germline V gene encodes CDR1 SNHLY and CDR2 FYNNEI. V lost 4 bases and J lost 5, with 8 bases in between. The CDR3: CASSGMQETQYF. The CDR3 nucleotides read TGTGCCAGCAGTGGGATGCAGGAGACCCAGTACTTC.

This clonotype has ten or more counts. The J gene is TRBJ1-1, the V gene TRBV20-1; D possibly corresponds to TRBD1 (6 bases). This CDR3 is 14 amino acids long. Deletions cut 4 bases from V and 0 bases from J, with 12 bases between. In germline, CDR1 is DFQATT, CDR2 SNEGSKA (reference sequence). The CDR3 DNA is TGCAGTGCTACTACAGGGTTGGTGAACACTGAAGCTTTCTTT. It specifies CSATTGLVNTEAFF.

This clonotype was found many times. The V call is TRBV29-1, the J call TRBJ2-7; no definite D call. The CDR3 spans 12 residues. Trimming took off 0 bases at V and 1 base at J, with 4 bases between the two ends. Germline values: CDR1 SQVTM, CDR2 ANQGSEA. The CDR3 loop reads CSVEDGSYEQYF. The CDR3 DNA reads as TGCAGCGTTGAAGACGGTTCCTACGAGCAGTACTTC.

In this sample, this clonotype turned up many times. This rearrangement joins TRBV10-2 to TRBJ1-2, with 10 bases fitting TRBD1. This CDR3 has 16 residues. The V gene's germline CDR1 is WSHSY and CDR2 SAAADI. V shed 6 bases, J shed 6 bases, and the junction held 13 bases outside the gene matches. Written as DNA, the CDR3 is TGCGCCAGCAGCCCTGACCTGACAGGGGGCGCAGATGGCTACACCTTC. This gives the protein CASSPDLTGGADGYTF.